A single sample is the source of the 27 T cell receptor beta chains below, sequenced in a study of T-cell reconstitution after alpha-beta-depleted transplantation in children. Unique molecular identifiers were incorporated during preparation of the TCRbeta library. In TCRdb, the PCR reads were re-called with MiXCR into one record per CDR3 protein. The sample shows approximately 490,000 distinct CDR3 sequences, roughly a tenth of them seen only once. The material sequenced was PBMCs, taken before TCRalphabeta/CD19-depleted stem cell transplant. Every receptor here comes from a child aged 2-15 years with inherited bone marrow failure, due to receive a stem cell transplant.

In this sample, this clonotype turned up many times. The rearrangement links TRBV6-1 to TRBJ2-4; no clear D. Trimming cost V 9 bases and J 3 bases, with 15 bases left between them. The CDR3 contains 14 residues. CDR1 and CDR2 from the germline V gene are MNHNS and SASEGT. The CDR3, as DNA: TGTGCCAGGATGACGGTTACTATCAAAAACATTCAGTACTTC. This encodes CARMTVTIKNIQYF.

Worth noting for this clonotype: A much more abundant neighbour one base away suggests this may be a read error. The V call is TRBV2, the J call TRBJ2-2; D is undetermined. V gave up 0 bases and J gave up 6 bases, with 8 bases separating them. The CDR3 covers 14 residues. Germline-derived CDR1 and CDR2 are SNHLY and FYNNEI. The CDR3 region is CASSEAFEAGELFF. In nucleotides, the CDR3 is TGTGCCAGCAGTGAAGCGTTTGAGGCCGGGGAGCTGTTTTTT. Full variable domain (remainder filled in from reference TRBV2 and TRBJ2-2): EPEVTQTPSHQVTQMGQEVILRCVPISNHLYFYWYRQILGQKVEFLVSFYNNEISEKSEIFDDQFSVERPDGSNFTLKIRSTKLEDSAMYFCASSEAFEAGELFFGEGSRLTVL.

This clonotype was counted ten times or more. This chain connects TRBV4-3 to TRBJ1-3; D is undetermined. V lost 1 base and J lost 0, with 19 bases in between. The germline gives CDR1 LGHNA, CDR2 YSLEER. The CDR3 is 19 residues long. CDR3 residues: CASSQVPPGGFLSGNTIYF. The CDR3, as DNA: TGCGCCAGCAGCCAAGTACCACCTGGCGGGTTCCTCTCTGGAAACACCATATATTTT.

For this clonotype: A much bigger clone sits one base away, suggesting this may be a read error. This rearrangement joins TRBV20-1 to TRBJ2-7; no definite D call. Germline V CDR1 and CDR2: DFQATT, SNEGSKA (reference sequence). The CDR3 consists of 13 residues. V lost 6 bases and J lost 3, with 15 bases in between. This chain's CDR3 is CSATVGLNYEQYF. For the CDR3, the DNA is TGCAGTGCCACAGTGGGCCTCAACTACGAGCAGTACTTC.

Many counts were recorded for this clonotype. One end of the junction does not line up with germline, which may come from a read error. This chain joins TRBV28 and TRBJ2-1, with TRBD1 matching 10 bases. The CDR3 is made up of 14 amino acids. Per germline, CDR1 MDHEN and CDR2 SYDVKM. CDR3 amino acids: CASSRDRGYNEQFF. The CDR3 DNA follows: TGCGCCAGCAGTCGGGACAGGGGCTACAATGAGCAGTTCTTC.

This CDR3 is CASSFVGSGNEQFF. The CDR3 nucleotides are TGTGCCAGCAGTTTTGTGGGAAGCGGAAATGAGCAGTTCTTC. The chain recombines TRBV28 with TRBJ2-1, with D possibly matching TRBD2 (5 bases). The CDR3 runs to 14 residues. The V and J ends lost 3 bases and 7 bases respectively, with 13 bases between them. CDR1 and CDR2 (germline): MDHEN, SYDVKM.

This clonotype was counted at least ten times. J is TRBJ1-2 and V is TRBV5-1; D remains unclear. Deletions cut 2 bases from V and 0 bases from J, with 8 bases between. CDR3 length equals 14 residues. From germline, CDR1 is SGHRS and CDR2 YFSETQ. CDR3 protein: CASSLGSSNYGYTF. As DNA, the CDR3 is TGCGCCAGCAGCTTAGGTTCGTCTAACTATGGCTACACCTTC.

Many counts were recorded for this clonotype. CDR3 nucleotide sequence: TGCGCCAGCAGCCAAGATCGAACAGTCTCTGAGCAGTTCTTC. Protein product: CASSQDRTVSEQFF. V is TRBV4-3 and J is TRBJ2-1; D is uncertain. The CDR3 is 14 residues long. CDR1 is LGHNA, CDR2 YSLEER, per germline. V gave up 0 bases and J gave up 9 bases, with 12 bases separating them.

This clonotype was detected only once. This sequence may be a read error, since a much larger clone differs from it by one base. The rearrangement links TRBV12-3 or TRBV12-4 to TRBJ2-4; a weak D match, TRBD2 (6 bases). The CDR3 length is 15 residues. CDR3 sequence: CPSSQGLDSLDIQYF. CDR3 nucleotide sequence: TGTCCCAGCAGCCAGGGACTCGACAGTCTAGACATTCAGTACTTC.

CDR3 DNA: TGTGCCAGCACCAGAGCGGGAGTGGAAAACATTCAGTACTTC. Residues: CASTRAGVENIQYF. This chain connects TRBV12-3 or TRBV12-4 to TRBJ2-4, with 8 bases identical to TRBD2. V was clipped by 7 bases and J by 5 bases; unmatched bases: 7. The CDR3 contains 14 residues.

This clonotype was recorded at least ten times. The V and J genes are TRBV12-3 or TRBV12-4 and TRBJ1-2; perhaps TRBD1 as D (5 bases). The V end lost 7 bases, the J end lost 7 bases, and 19 bases lay between the germline ends. The CDR3 loop spans 14 amino acids. The CDR3 protein is CASTLTGGRGGYTF. The CDR3 DNA reads as TGTGCCAGCACCCTTACCGGCGGGAGGGGTGGCTACACCTTC.

In its sample, this clonotype was seen a few times. V gene TRBV11-2 combines with J gene TRBJ2-7; TRBD2 agrees at 7 bases. This CDR3 is 18 amino acids long. CDR1 and CDR2 from the germline V gene are SGHAT and FQNNGV. J was trimmed by 4 bases and V by 3 bases; bases with no gene match: 18. CDR3 coding DNA: TGTGCCAGCAGCTTCAAAGGTCTAGCGGCCCGTGAAACGTACGAGCAGTACTTC. The encoded protein is CASSFKGLAARETYEQYF.

This clonotype has at least ten counts. This rearrangement joins TRBV12-3 or TRBV12-4 to TRBJ2-3; the D is unclear. Trimming shortened V by 1 base and J by 8 bases, and 7 bases separated the two germline ends. The CDR3 has 12 residues. CDR3 DNA: TGTGCCAGCAGTTTAGACTCTTCTACGCAGTATTTT. It codes for CASSLDSSTQYF.

This clonotype occurred many times. The V and J genes are TRBV28 and TRBJ2-5; TRBD2 might be the D (6 bases). The germline V gene has CDR1 MDHEN and CDR2 SYDVKM. Deletions cut 1 base from V and 5 bases from J, with 14 bases between. CDR3 size: 15 residues. The CDR3 nucleotides are TGTGCCAGCAGTTTATCCCTAGTGGCGGGGGAGACCCAGTACTTC. This translates into CASSLSLVAGETQYF.

The V call is TRBV7-2, the J call TRBJ2-2; D gene uncertain. Germline V CDR1 and CDR2: SGHTA, FQGNSA. The V and J ends lost 10 bases and 0 bases respectively, with 12 bases between them. This CDR3 contains 14 residues. The CDR3 DNA sequence: TGTGCCACCTCCGGTACGGCGAACACCGGGGAGCTGTTTTTT. This translates into CATSGTANTGELFF.

The chain recombines TRBV3-1 with TRBJ2-1; D is possibly TRBD2 (5 bases). CDR3 length: 11 residues. V was cut by 4 bases and J by 15 bases, with 13 bases left in between. Germline V CDR1 and CDR2: LGHDT, YNNKEL (reference sequence). The CDR3: CASSRNGITFF. CDR3 bases: TGTGCCAGCAGCCGGAACGGGATCACGTTCTTC.

This clonotype was counted ten times or more. V usage is TRBV10-2 and J usage is TRBJ2-2; no firm D call. CDR3 length: 17 residues. V lost 0 bases and J 2 bases, leaving 13 bases between the germline ends. Germline CDR1 reads WSHSY; CDR2 reads SAAADI. In DNA form, the CDR3 reads TGCGCCAGCAGTGAGTCGATTACTGTTCCCAACACCGGGGAGCTGTTTTTT. It specifies CASSESITVPNTGELFF.

This clonotype occurred many times. The V call is TRBV27, the J call TRBJ1-5; D is ambiguous. Germline loops: CDR1 MNHEY, CDR2 SMNVEV (reference sequence). Trimming took off 0 bases at V and 6 bases at J, with 6 bases between the two ends. CDR3 length: 13 residues. The CDR3 is CASSLSAAQPQHF. The DNA of the CDR3 is TGTGCCAGCAGTTTATCAGCGGCTCAGCCCCAGCATTTT.

This clonotype has at least ten counts. The genes are TRBV12-5 and TRBJ2-4; tentatively, D is TRBD2 (6 bases). Germline values: CDR1 LGHNT, CDR2 FRNRAP. Between the trimmed V and J ends, which lost 7 bases and 7 bases, there was a span of 11 bases. CDR3 length: 12 amino acids. The CDR3 protein is CASASAGNIQYF. CDR3 nucleotide sequence: TGTGCTAGTGCCTCCGCGGGGAACATTCAGTACTTC. Combining the CDR3 with reference TRBV12-5 and TRBJ2-4 gives the whole variable domain DARVTQTPRHKVTEMGQEVTMRCQPILGHNTVFWYRQTMMQGLELLAYFRNRAPLDDSGMPKDRFSAEMPDATLATLKIQPSEPRDSAVYFCASASAGNIQYFGAGTRLSVL.

The rearrangement joins TRBV27 to TRBJ2-7, with 9 nucleotides matching TRBD1. CDR3 length equals 16 residues. V trimming: 6 bases; J trimming: 3 bases; junction bases outside the gene matches: 12. The germline V gene encodes CDR1 MNHEY and CDR2 SMNVEV (reference sequence). The CDR3 region is CASSLSPGTGHYEQYF. The CDR3 coding sequence is TGTGCCAGCAGCTTAAGCCCCGGGACAGGGCACTACGAGCAGTACTTC.

The sample holds many counts of this clonotype. The gene calls are TRBV9 and TRBJ2-1; D is ambiguous. V shed 0 bases and J shed 5 bases, with 12 bases lying between them. The CDR3 contains 15 residues. Germline CDR1 SGDLS, CDR2 YYNGEE. The DNA for the CDR3 is TGTGCCAGCAGCGTAGACCCTATCCGGGACAATGAGCAGTTCTTC. The encoded protein is CASSVDPIRDNEQFF.

At least ten counts were recorded for this clonotype. This sequence joins TRBV27 and TRBJ2-5; 7 bases are shared with TRBD1. CDR1 is MNHEY, CDR2 SMNVEV, per germline (reference sequence). Trimming took 3 bases from V and 1 from J; bases not matched to a gene: 14. The CDR3 has 18 residues. The CDR3 DNA sequence: TGTGCCAGCAGTTTCCTGCGTCAGGGGGTACCCTTCCAAGAGACCCAGTACTTC. Its translation: CASSFLRQGVPFQETQYF.

This clonotype was counted at least ten times. The chain is built from TRBV6-5 and TRBJ2-1; 16 positions agree with TRBD2. The CDR3 contains 15 residues. Trimming at V came to 0 bases and at J to 15 bases, leaving 5 bases not matched to a gene. Per germline, CDR1 MNHEY and CDR2 SVGAGI. The CDR3 protein is CASSYSAGLAGGGFF. The CDR3 region has the DNA TGTGCCAGCAGTTACTCAGCGGGACTAGCGGGAGGGGGGTTCTTC.

The sample holds many counts of this clonotype. The chain uses TRBV5-1 and TRBJ2-7, with 7 positions matching TRBD1. The CDR3 has 15 amino acids. CDR1 and CDR2 from the germline V gene are SGHRS and YFSETQ. The V segment lost 0 bases and the J segment 6 bases; nucleotides outside the gene matches: 9. DNA of the CDR3: TGCGCCAGCAGCTTGGTAGGGGGCGCGGGCGGCGAGCAGTACTTC. Translation gives CASSLVGGAGGEQYF.

As to this clonotype: A read error may be the cause here, since a much bigger clone is one base away. This chain uses TRBV28 with TRBJ2-7; D gene ambiguous. The CDR3 has 14 amino acids. Germline CDR1 reads MDHEN; CDR2 reads SYDVKM. The CDR3 sequence is CASSLPIQYYDQYF. In nucleotides, the CDR3 is TGTGCCAGCAGTTTGCCAATCCAGTACTACGACCAGTACTTC.

There are many counts of this clonotype. The V gene is TRBV29-1, the J gene TRBJ2-1, with 9 bases aligning to TRBD2. The CDR3 spans 15 residues. Trimming removed 5 bases from V and 7 bases from J; junction bases left unmatched: 12. CDR1 and CDR2 from the germline V gene are SQVTM and ANQGSEA. The CDR3, as DNA: TGCAGCGTTAAGTTTAAGGGTAGCGGGAGAAATGAGCAGTTCTTC. Translation: CSVKFKGSGRNEQFF.

The genes are TRBV20-1 and TRBJ2-1, with TRBD2 matching over 11 bases. With V trimmed by 7 bases and J by 3 bases, 11 bases remained unmatched. Germline V gene sequence: CDR1 DFQATT, CDR2 SNEGSKA (reference sequence). The CDR3 covers 16 residues. CDR3 residues: CSVRPLGLAVYNEQFF. The DNA of the CDR3 is TGCAGTGTTCGCCCCTTGGGACTAGCGGTCTACAATGAGCAGTTCTTC.